This T cell receptor (beta chain) was captured in a study of tumor-infiltrating lymphocytes in primary liver carcinoma. Study-wide findings and caveats: Pairs comparing tumor with adjacent tissue or blood overlapped less than pairs drawn from tumor regions.

The germline V gene encodes CDR1 MNHEY and CDR2 SVGAGI. This CDR3 has 16 amino acids. A word on this clonotype: Its specificity is unknown. The germline gene is not matched at one end of the junction; a read error may be the cause.

TCR beta cDNA was prepared out of 500 ng total RNA by means of a constant-region primer. Amplification in three nested multiplex PCR rounds with slightly modified ARM-PCR gave rise to TCR beta libraries. Rounds one and two of PCR, each of roughly 10 cycles, were primed with TRBV1-TRBV30 forward primers and a C-beta reverse primer. TCRdb fed the multiplex PCR reads into MiXCR, producing one record per CDR3 protein. The data contain fewer than 350,000 distinct CDR3 sequences, 65% of them singletons. RNA isolated from unsorted whole blood supplied the blood RNA, with germline DNA also extracted. Chronic HBV infection was present in the patients, who were treatment-naive.

This receptor was identified in a man in his forties or fifties with primary liver carcinoma and hepatitis B virus infection. Source material: peripheral blood. The J gene is TRBJ2-2, the V gene TRBV6-5; D tentatively reads TRBD1 or TRBD2 (5 bases each). This CDR3 is CVSSYGAVGWAGELFF. CDR3 coding DNA: TGTGTCAGCAGTTACGGGGCGGTTGGGTGGGCCGGGGAGCTGTTTTTT.